This TCR beta chain was retrieved from a study of metastatic and nonmetastatic thyroid tumors. Germline V lookup: CDR1 SGHTS, CDR2 YDEGEE. CDR3 length: 15 residues. Between the trimmed V and J ends, which lost 0 bases and 2 bases, there was a span of 9 bases. Using MiXCR, TCRdb reanalyzed the PCR reads. Of around 16,000 clones listed, roughly 23% are singletons. Thyroid surgery was preceded by no treatment in any patient. Source material: blood. This TCR came from a male donor with papillary thyroid cancer or a benign thyroid nodule (not recorded which). Some clones in this sample may be carry-over from other donors' samples. This sequence joins TRBV5-8 and TRBJ1-3; no clear D gene. In nucleotides, the CDR3 is TGTGCCAGCAGCTTGGCTACGAGGGCTGGAAACACCATATATTTT. This encodes CASSLATRAGNTIYF.